The 21 T cell receptor beta chains reported below all come from one sample, sequenced in a study of neoadjuvant anti-PD-1 for oral cavity cancer. Clones were sequenced by immunoSEQ multiplex PCR, and TCRdb holds only the in-frame ones, with some missing. The profile shows about 62,000 clones, around 85% of them singletons. The source was PBMCs, collected before nivolumab (anti-PD-1) treatment. The source of these receptors is a person aged 35 to 85 with oral cavity squamous cell carcinoma.

The chain is built from TRBV18 and TRBJ1-6; D is unresolved. The V end was cut by 3 bases, the J end by 0 bases, with 9 bases between. Germline assignment: CDR1 KGHSH and CDR2 LQKENI. This CDR3 spans 16 amino acids. Here the CDR3 reads CASSPRPSSYNSPLHF. CDR3 nucleotide sequence: TGTGCCAGCTCACCTCGACCGAGCTCCTATAATTCACCCCTCCACTTT. The whole variable domain, filled in from reference TRBV18 and TRBJ1-6, reads NAGVMQNPRHLVRRRGQEARLRCSPMKGHSHVYWYRQLPEEGLKFMVYLQKENIIDESGMPKERFSAEFPKEGPSILRIQQVVRGDSAAYFCASSPRPSSYNSPLHFGNGTRLTVT.

The chain recombines TRBV13 with TRBJ1-1, with D unresolved. CDR1 and CDR2 from the germline V gene are PRHDT and FYEKMQ (reference sequence). The CDR3 covers 12 residues. V lost 5 bases, J lost 1 base, and 5 bases lay in between. CDR3 nucleotide sequence: TGTGCCAGCAGCCTTTGGAACACTGAAGCTTTCTTT. This encodes CASSLWNTEAFF.

The rearrangement joins TRBV6-1 to TRBJ1-5; TRBD1 is a possible D gene (5 bases). The CDR3 runs to 15 residues. The ends were cut back, 7 bases at V and 2 bases at J, with 15 bases in the middle. Germline V gene sequence: CDR1 MNHNS, CDR2 SASEGT. The CDR3 bases are TGTGCCAGCATCCTAGGCAGGGCGGGCAATCAGCCCCAGCATTTT. Its protein is CASILGRAGNQPQHF.

This sequence joins TRBV30 and TRBJ1-6; 7 bases align to TRBD1. The germline gives CDR1 GTSNPN, CDR2 SVGIG (reference sequence). The CDR3 covers 17 residues. The V segment lost 4 bases and the J segment 0 bases; nucleotides outside the gene matches: 9. The CDR3 bases are TGTGCCTGGAATTGGGGACAGTTGAGCTCCTATAATTCACCCCTCCACTTT. This gives the protein CAWNWGQLSSYNSPLHF.

The rearrangement links TRBV6-4 to TRBJ2-1; D is unclear. The V and J ends lost 4 bases and 5 bases respectively, with 9 bases between them. The CDR3 sequence is 13 residues long. Germline CDR1 is MRHNA and CDR2 is SNTAGT. Here the CDR3 DNA reads TGTGCCAGCAGTGTCGGACGAGACAATGAGCAGTTCTTC. This sequence encodes CASSVGRDNEQFF.

The rearrangement uses TRBV19 and TRBJ2-2; unclear D gene. Deletions cut 7 bases from V and 1 base from J, with 13 bases between. Germline assignment: CDR1 LNHDA and CDR2 SQIVND (reference sequence). The CDR3 contains 15 residues. The CDR3 protein is CASTTSPRNTGELFF. For the CDR3, the DNA is TGTGCCAGTACCACCTCTCCTAGGAACACCGGGGAGCTGTTTTTT.

This clone was recorded a few times. The J gene is TRBJ1-5, the V gene TRBV6-1; 7 bases line up with TRBD1. The CDR3 covers 15 residues. Germline CDR1 is MNHNS and CDR2 is SASEGT. The junction had 10 bases not matched to a gene; V was cut back by 9 bases and J by 2 bases. The CDR3 protein is CASSTQTGGNQPQHF. DNA of the CDR3: TGTGCCAGTTCCACCCAAACAGGGGGCAATCAGCCCCAGCATTTT.

The J gene is TRBJ1-2, the V gene TRBV6-5; D gene ambiguous. V dropped 3 bases and J dropped 4 bases, with 9 bases sitting between them. CDR1 is MNHEY, CDR2 SVGAGI, per germline. CDR3 length: 13 residues. The DNA for the CDR3 is TGTGCCAGCAGTTATGGGTCGGGCTATGGCTACACCTTC. This gives the protein CASSYGSGYGYTF.

The J gene is TRBJ2-7, the V gene TRBV29-1; D is tentatively TRBD1 or TRBD2 (5 bases each). Germline CDR1 and CDR2: SQVTM and ANQGSEA. The CDR3 loop spans 15 amino acids. The V and J ends lost 4 bases and 4 bases respectively, with 20 bases between them. CDR3 residues: CSVGGWGAADYEQYF. The CDR3, as DNA: TGCAGCGTTGGGGGGTGGGGCGCCGCCGATTACGAGCAGTACTTC.

This chain uses TRBV6-1 with TRBJ1-5, with D unresolved. The CDR3 runs 11 residues. V was shortened by 4 bases and J by 6 bases, with 4 bases between the two germline ends. Germline-derived CDR1 and CDR2 are MNHNS and SASEGT. The CDR3 DNA sequence: TGTGCCAGCAGTGTCGGTCAGCCCCAGCATTTT. This sequence encodes CASSVGQPQHF.

This clone was found once. The CDR3 loop reads CASSPQGQYNEKLFF. Here the CDR3 DNA reads TGTGCCAGCAGCCCCCAGGGGCAGTATAATGAAAAACTGTTTTTT. The gene calls are TRBV14 and TRBJ1-4, with a tentative D call TRBD1 (6 bases). This CDR3 comprises 15 residues. Germline CDR1 and CDR2: SGHDN and FVKESK. Between the trimmed V and J ends, which lost 4 bases and 4 bases, there was a span of 13 bases.

V gene TRBV28 combines with J gene TRBJ2-7; TRBD1 matches at 11 bases. The CDR3 covers 15 residues. Germline V gene sequence: CDR1 MDHEN, CDR2 SYDVKM. V was clipped by 9 bases and J by 2 bases; unmatched bases: 9. In DNA form, the CDR3 reads TGTGCCAGTTTCGGACAGGGGGCAAGAACCTACGAGCAGTACTTC. It codes for CASFGQGARTYEQYF.

This clone has a single count. The V gene is TRBV6-6, the J gene TRBJ1-1, with a possible D match to TRBD1 (5 bases). CDR1 is MNHNY and CDR2 is SVGAGI in the germline V gene (reference sequence). With 0 bases removed from V and 8 bases from J, the gap between germline ends came to 10 bases. The CDR3 spans 13 residues. CDR3: CASSYSTRDEAFF. The CDR3 DNA is TGTGCCAGCAGTTACTCTACGAGGGACGAAGCTTTCTTT.

The chain joins TRBV6-6 to TRBJ1-1, with D hard to call. Trimming pared 2 bases from V and 4 bases from J, leaving 2 bases between. Germline-derived CDR1 and CDR2 are MNHNY and SVGAGI (reference sequence). The CDR3 is 11 amino acids. The CDR3 protein is CASSYATEAFF. As DNA, the CDR3 is TGTGCCAGCAGTTACGCCACTGAAGCTTTCTTT.

CDR3 in amino acids: CASSPGQSYGYTF. The CDR3 DNA reads as TGTGCCAGCAGTCCGGGACAGTCCTATGGCTACACCTTC. This chain links TRBV27 with TRBJ1-2; 7 nucleotides agree with TRBD1. The CDR3 is made up of 13 amino acids. Germline assignment: CDR1 MNHEY and CDR2 SMNVEV (reference sequence). The V segment lost 5 bases and the J segment 4 bases; nucleotides outside the gene matches: 4.

This clone showed up just a few times. This chain joins TRBV7-2 and TRBJ1-2; no definite D call. V lost 5 bases to trimming and J lost 2 bases, with 6 bases between them. The CDR3 runs 12 residues. CDR1 is SGHTA and CDR2 is FQGNSA in the germline V gene. The CDR3 DNA follows: TGTGCCAGCAGCGAGGACAACTATGGCTACACCTTC. The encoded protein is CASSEDNYGYTF. Complete variable domain (other parts from reference TRBV7-2 and TRBJ1-2): GAGVSQSPSNKVTEKGKDVELRCDPISGHTALYWYRQSLGQGLEFLIYFQGNSAPDKSGLPSDRFSAERTGGSVSTLTIQRTQQEDSAVYLCASSEDNYGYTFGSGTRLTVV.

The gene calls are TRBV5-1 and TRBJ1-2, with TRBD1 identical over 8 bases. This CDR3 contains 16 residues. Germline V lookup: CDR1 SGHRS, CDR2 YFSETQ. V was pared by 0 bases and J by 1 base, with 5 bases of the junction left unmatched. The CDR3 bases are TGCGCCAGCAGCTTGGAGCCCAGGGGGCTTAACTATGGCTACACCTTC. Residues: CASSLEPRGLNYGYTF. The entire variable domain, with the rest obtained from reference TRBV5-1 and TRBJ1-2, is as follows: KAGVTQTPRYLIKTRGQQVTLSCSPISGHRSVSWYQQTPGQGLQFLFEYFSETQRNKGNFPGRFSGRQFSNSRSEMNVSTLELGDSALYLCASSLEPRGLNYGYTFGSGTRLTVV.

The chain joins TRBV6-5 to TRBJ2-3; D tentatively fits TRBD1 or TRBD2 (5 bases each). CDR1 is MNHEY, CDR2 SVGAGI, per germline. V was shortened by 2 bases and J by 1 base, with 13 bases between the two germline ends. This CDR3 has 16 residues. The DNA of the CDR3 is TGTGCCAGCAGTTACGGGACCCTATCCCGCACAGATACGCAGTATTTT. The encoded protein is CASSYGTLSRTDTQYF.

The V gene is TRBV27, the J gene TRBJ1-6; D is unresolved. The CDR3 spans 16 residues. The V end was cut by 5 bases, the J end by 1 base, with 12 bases between. The germline V gene has CDR1 MNHEY and CDR2 SMNVEV (reference sequence). The CDR3 region has the DNA TGTGCCAGCAGTCTCGTGGGTTCGTCCTATAATTCACCCCTCCACTTT. Amino acids: CASSLVGSSYNSPLHF.

The genes are TRBV25-1 and TRBJ1-4; D is unresolved. Trimming cost V 6 bases and J 7 bases, with 9 bases left between them. CDR3 length equals 12 residues. Germline CDR1 MGHDK, CDR2 SYGVNS. The CDR3 DNA sequence: TGTGCCAGCAGGGACCCAGGTGAAAAACTGTTTTTT. Amino acids: CASRDPGEKLFF.

The chain couples TRBV5-1 to TRBJ1-5; the D gene is possibly TRBD1 (5 bases). Deletions cut 1 base from V and 5 bases from J, with 10 bases between. Germline V gives CDR1 SGHRS, CDR2 YFSETQ. The CDR3 is 14 amino acids. The CDR3 DNA is TGCGCCAGCAGCTTGCTAGGGACGGATCAGCCCCAGCATTTT. It specifies CASSLLGTDQPQHF.